Listed here is a single T cell receptor beta chain. These data belong to a study of OX40 agonist ivuxolimab in advanced cancers. The length of the CDR3 is 14 residues. Germline CDR1 MDHEN, CDR2 SYDVKM. Generated by immunoSEQ multiplex PCR, the TCRdb table keeps only in-frame clones and is missing some. The sample has 14,000 to 15,000 clones; around 90% are singletons. The chain combines TRBV28 with TRBJ2-4, with 10 bases fitting TRBD2. The receptor's source is an adult with an advanced solid tumor such as melanoma, head and neck, liver or kidney cancer. The source was CD4+ or CD8+ T cells sorted from blood, collected in a trial of the OX40 agonist ivuxolimab. CDR3 coding DNA: TGTGCTACTAAGCTAGCGGGAGAGGAAGACATTCAGTACTTC. Its translation: CATKLAGEEDIQYF.